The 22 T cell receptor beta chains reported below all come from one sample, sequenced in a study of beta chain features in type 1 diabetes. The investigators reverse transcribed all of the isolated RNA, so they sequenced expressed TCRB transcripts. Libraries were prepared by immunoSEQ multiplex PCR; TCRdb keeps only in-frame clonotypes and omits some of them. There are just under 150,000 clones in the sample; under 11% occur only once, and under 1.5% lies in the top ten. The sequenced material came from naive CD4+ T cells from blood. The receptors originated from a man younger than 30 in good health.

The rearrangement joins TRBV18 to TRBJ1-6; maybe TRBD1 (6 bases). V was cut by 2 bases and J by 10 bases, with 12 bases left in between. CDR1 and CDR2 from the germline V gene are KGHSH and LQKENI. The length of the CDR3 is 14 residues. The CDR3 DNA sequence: TGTGCCAGCTCACCAGGGGGGGCTCGGTCACCCCTCCACTTT. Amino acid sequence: CASSPGGARSPLHF. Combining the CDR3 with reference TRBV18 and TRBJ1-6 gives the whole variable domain NAGVMQNPRHLVRRRGQEARLRCSPMKGHSHVYWYRQLPEEGLKFMVYLQKENIIDESGMPKERFSAEFPKEGPSILRIQQVVRGDSAAYFCASSPGGARSPLHFGNGTRLTVT.

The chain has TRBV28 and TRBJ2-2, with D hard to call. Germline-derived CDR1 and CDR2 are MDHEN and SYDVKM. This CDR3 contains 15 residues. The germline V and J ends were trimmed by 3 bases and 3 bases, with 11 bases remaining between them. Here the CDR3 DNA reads TGTGCCAGCAGTTTGGGCAGGCAGGACACCGGGGAGCTGTTTTTT. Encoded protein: CASSLGRQDTGELFF.

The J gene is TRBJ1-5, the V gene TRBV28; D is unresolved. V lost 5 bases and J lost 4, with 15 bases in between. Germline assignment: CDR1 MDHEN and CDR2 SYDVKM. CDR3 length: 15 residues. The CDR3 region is CASSPPGGTNQPQHF. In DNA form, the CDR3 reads TGTGCCAGCAGTCCCCCAGGAGGCACAAATCAGCCCCAGCATTTT.

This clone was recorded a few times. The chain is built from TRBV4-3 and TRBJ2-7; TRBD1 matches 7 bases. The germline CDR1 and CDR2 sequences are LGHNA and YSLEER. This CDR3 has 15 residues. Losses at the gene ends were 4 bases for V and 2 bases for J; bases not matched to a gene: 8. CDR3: CASSRDVTGTYEQYF. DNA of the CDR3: TGCGCCAGCAGCCGAGACGTGACAGGGACCTACGAGCAGTACTTC.

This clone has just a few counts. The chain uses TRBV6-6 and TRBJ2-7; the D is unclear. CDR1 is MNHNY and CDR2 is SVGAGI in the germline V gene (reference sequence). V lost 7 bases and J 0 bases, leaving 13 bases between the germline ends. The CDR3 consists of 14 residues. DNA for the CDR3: TGTGCCAGCACTTCTAGACCGGCCTCCTACGAGCAGTACTTC. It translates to CASTSRPASYEQYF.

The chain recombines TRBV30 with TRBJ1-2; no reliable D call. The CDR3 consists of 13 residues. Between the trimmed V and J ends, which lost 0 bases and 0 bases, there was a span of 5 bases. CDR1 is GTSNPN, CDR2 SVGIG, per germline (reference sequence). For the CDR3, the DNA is TGTGCCTGGAGTGTACGGGCTAACTATGGCTACACCTTC. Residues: CAWSVRANYGYTF.

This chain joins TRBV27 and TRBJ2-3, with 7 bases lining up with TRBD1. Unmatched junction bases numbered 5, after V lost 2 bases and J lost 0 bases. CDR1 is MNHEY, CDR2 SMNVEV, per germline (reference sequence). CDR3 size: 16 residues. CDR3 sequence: CASSLGLDRSTDTQYF. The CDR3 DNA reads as TGTGCCAGCAGTTTAGGGTTGGACAGGAGCACAGATACGCAGTATTTT.

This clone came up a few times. Written as DNA, the CDR3 is TGTGCCAGCTCACCACCGGGAGGGACCGAAAAACTGTTTTTT. Translation gives CASSPPGGTEKLFF. The chain employs TRBV18 and TRBJ1-4, with D perhaps TRBD1 (5 bases). The CDR3 sequence is 14 residues long. Trimming left V 0 bases short and J 8 bases short, with 10 bases between. Germline values: CDR1 KGHSH, CDR2 LQKENI.

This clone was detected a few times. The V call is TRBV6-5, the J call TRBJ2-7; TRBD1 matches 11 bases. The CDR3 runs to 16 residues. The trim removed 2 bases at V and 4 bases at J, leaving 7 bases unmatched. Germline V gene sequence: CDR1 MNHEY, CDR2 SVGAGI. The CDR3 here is CASSYGPGQGVYEQYF. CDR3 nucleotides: TGTGCCAGCAGTTACGGGCCGGGACAGGGGGTTTACGAGCAGTACTTC.

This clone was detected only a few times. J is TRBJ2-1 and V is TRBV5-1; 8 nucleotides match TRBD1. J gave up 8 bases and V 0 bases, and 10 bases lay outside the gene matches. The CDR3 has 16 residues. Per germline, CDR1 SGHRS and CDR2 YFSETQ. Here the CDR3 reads CASSLGLGQGVDEQFF. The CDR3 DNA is TGCGCCAGCAGCTTGGGTCTAGGACAGGGTGTAGATGAGCAGTTCTTC.

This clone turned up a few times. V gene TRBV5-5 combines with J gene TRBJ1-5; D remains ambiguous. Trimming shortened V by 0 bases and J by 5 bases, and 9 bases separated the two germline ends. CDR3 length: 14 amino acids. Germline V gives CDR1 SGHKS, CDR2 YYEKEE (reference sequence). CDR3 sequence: CASSLGTLDQPQHF. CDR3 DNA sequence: TGTGCCAGCAGCTTGGGCACTCTGGATCAGCCCCAGCATTTT.

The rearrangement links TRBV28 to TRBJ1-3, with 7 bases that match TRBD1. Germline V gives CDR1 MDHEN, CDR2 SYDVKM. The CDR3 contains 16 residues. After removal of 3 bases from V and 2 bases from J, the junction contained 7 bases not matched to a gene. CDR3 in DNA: TGTGCCAGCAGTTTGCCAGGGGGGACGACTGGAAACACCATATATTTT. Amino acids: CASSLPGGTTGNTIYF.

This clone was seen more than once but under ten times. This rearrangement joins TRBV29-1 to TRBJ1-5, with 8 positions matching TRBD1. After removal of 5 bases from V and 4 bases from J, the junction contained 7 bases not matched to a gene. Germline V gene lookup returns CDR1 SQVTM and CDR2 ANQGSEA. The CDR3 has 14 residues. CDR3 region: CSVLDRGGNQPQHF. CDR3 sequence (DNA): TGCAGCGTTCTTGACAGGGGCGGTAATCAGCCCCAGCATTTT.

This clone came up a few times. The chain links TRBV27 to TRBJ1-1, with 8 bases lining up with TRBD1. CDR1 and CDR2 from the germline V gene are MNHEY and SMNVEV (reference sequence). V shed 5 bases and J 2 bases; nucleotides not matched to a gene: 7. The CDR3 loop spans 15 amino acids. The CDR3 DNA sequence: TGTGCCAGCAGTATGGCCGGGACAGGCAACACTGAAGCTTTCTTT. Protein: CASSMAGTGNTEAFF.

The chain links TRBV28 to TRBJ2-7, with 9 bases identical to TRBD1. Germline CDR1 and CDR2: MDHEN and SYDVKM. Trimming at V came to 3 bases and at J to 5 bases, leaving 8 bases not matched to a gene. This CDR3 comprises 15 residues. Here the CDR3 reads CASSLRGTGSDEQYF. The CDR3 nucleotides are TGTGCCAGCAGTTTGCGTGGGACAGGGTCGGACGAGCAGTACTTC.

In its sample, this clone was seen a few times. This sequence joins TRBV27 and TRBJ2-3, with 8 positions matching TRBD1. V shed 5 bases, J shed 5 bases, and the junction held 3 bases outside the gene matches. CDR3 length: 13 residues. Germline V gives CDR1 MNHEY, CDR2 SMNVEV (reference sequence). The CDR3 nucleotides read TGTGCCAGCAGTCCACAGGGGGGAGATACGCAGTATTTT. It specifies CASSPQGGDTQYF.

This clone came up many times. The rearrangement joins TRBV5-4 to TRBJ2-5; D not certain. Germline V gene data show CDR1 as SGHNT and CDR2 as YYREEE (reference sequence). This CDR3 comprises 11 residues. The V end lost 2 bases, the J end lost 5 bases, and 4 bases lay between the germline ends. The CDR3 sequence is CASSFRETQYF. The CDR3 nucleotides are TGTGCCAGCAGCTTTCGGGAGACCCAGTACTTC.

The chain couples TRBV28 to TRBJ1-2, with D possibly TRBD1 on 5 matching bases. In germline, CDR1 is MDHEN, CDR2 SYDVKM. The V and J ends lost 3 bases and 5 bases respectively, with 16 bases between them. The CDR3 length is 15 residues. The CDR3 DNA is TGTGCCAGCAGTTTCCCCCAGGGCCTTGGATATGGCTACACCTTC. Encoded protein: CASSFPQGLGYGYTF.

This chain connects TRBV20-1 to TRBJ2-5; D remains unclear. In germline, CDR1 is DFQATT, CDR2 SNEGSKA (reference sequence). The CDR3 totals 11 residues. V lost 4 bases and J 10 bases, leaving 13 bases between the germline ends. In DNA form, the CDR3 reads TGCAGTGCTATCCATAGCCCAAACCAGTACTTC. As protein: CSAIHSPNQYF.

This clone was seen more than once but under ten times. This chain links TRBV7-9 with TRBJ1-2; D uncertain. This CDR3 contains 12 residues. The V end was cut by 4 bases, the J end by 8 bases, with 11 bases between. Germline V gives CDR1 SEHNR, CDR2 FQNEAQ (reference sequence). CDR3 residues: CASSYSLGGYTF. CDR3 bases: TGTGCCAGCAGCTACAGCTTGGGCGGCTACACCTTC. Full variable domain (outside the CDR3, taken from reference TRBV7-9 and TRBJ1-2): DTGVSQNPRHKITKRGQNVTFRCDPISEHNRLYWYRQTLGQGPEFLTYFQNEAQLEKSRLLSDRFSAERPKGSFSTLEIQRTEQGDSAMYLCASSYSLGGYTFGSGTRLTVV.

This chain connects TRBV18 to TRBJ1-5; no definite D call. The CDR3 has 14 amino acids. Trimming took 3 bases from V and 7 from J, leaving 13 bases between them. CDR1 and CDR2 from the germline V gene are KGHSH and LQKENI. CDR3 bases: TGTGCCAGCTCACCCTTAGAGGGCGGGCAGCCCCAGCATTTT. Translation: CASSPLEGGQPQHF.

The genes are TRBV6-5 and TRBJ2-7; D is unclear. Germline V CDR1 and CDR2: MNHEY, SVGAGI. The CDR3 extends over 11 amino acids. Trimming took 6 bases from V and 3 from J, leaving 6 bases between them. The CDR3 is CASSRDYEQYF. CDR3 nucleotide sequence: TGTGCCAGCAGCCGAGACTACGAGCAGTACTTC.